This T cell receptor (beta chain) was sequenced during a study of human versus mouse CDR3 diversity and MHC coevolution. The CDR3 covers 13 residues. Trimming removed 4 bases from V and 4 bases from J, with 8 bases in between. CDR1 is MNHEY, CDR2 SVGAGI, per germline. Profiled with immunoSEQ multiplex PCR; TCRdb holds only in-frame clones, not every one. The repertoire holds roughly 80,000 clones, with about 90% as singletons. The chain has TRBV6-5 and TRBJ1-5; the D is unclear. The sample was naive CD4+ T cells from blood. Sample subset: CD45RO-negative CD62L-positive naive CD4 T cells. The TCR originated in a person between 25 and 75 years old in good health. CDR3 residues: CASSSQRNQPQHF. CDR3 bases: TGTGCCAGCAGTTCCCAGAGGAATCAGCCCCAGCATTTT.